This TCR beta chain comes out of a study of sequential checkpoint blockade in melanoma. The sample's treatment: randomized to nivolumab then ipilimumab (arm A) or the reverse (arm B). DNA-damaging chemotherapy had not been given to any patient beforehand. Some clones are missing from TCRdb's copy, which holds only in-frame ones; the method was immunoSEQ multiplex PCR. The table includes 5,500 to 6,500 clones, less than 60% detected once. Germline V CDR1 and CDR2: MGHRA, YSYEKL. The CDR3 runs to 15 residues. V gave up 3 bases and J gave up 2 bases, with 14 bases separating them. The material was CD8+ T cells sorted from blood (inferred from file names), obtained from a patient given nivolumab and ipilimumab in sequence. This TCR was recovered from a human patient with melanoma. Some clones in this sample may be carry-over from other donors' samples. V and J are TRBV4-1 and TRBJ2-7; tentative D call: TRBD2 (5 bases). CDR3 nucleotide sequence: TGCGCCAGCAGCCACTCCGGTCTAGCCGCCTACGAGCAGTACTTC. Translated: CASSHSGLAAYEQYF.